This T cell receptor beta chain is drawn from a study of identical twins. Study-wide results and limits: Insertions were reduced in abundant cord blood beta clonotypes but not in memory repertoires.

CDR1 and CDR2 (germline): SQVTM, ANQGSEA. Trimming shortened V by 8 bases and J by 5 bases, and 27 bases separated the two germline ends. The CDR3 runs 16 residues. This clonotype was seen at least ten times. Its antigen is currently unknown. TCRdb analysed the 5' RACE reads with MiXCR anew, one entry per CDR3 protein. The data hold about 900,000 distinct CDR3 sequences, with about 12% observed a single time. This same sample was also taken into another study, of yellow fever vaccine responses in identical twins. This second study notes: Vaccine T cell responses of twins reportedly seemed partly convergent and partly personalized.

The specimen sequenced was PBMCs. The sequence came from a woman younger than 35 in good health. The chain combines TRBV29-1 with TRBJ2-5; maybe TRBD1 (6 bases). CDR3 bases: TGCAGCTTCTTGGTGCTTGTCGAGGGGGAGAAGGAGACCCAGTACTTC. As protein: CSFLVLVEGEKETQYF.